These 5 T cell receptor beta chains share one sample of origin, sequenced in a study of blood T cell repertoires in COVID-19. Sequencing used immunoSEQ multiplex PCR; TCRdb keeps in-frame clones, though not all of them. The sample comprises approximately 260,000 clones, roughly 88% of which are singletons, and roughly 10% rests with the top ten. Sample: peripheral blood. The receptors stem from a woman in her 70s with COVID-19, enrolled during active disease.

Only one count was recorded for this clone. J is TRBJ2-7 and V is TRBV6-2 or TRBV6-3; 9 nucleotides line up with TRBD1. Germline loops: CDR1 MNHEY, CDR2 SVGEGT. The CDR3 totals 15 residues. J lost 5 bases, V lost 2 bases, and 7 bases had no gene match. The CDR3 is CASSYLQGARDEQYF. CDR3 nucleotide sequence: TGTGCCAGCAGTTACCTACAGGGGGCGCGGGACGAGCAGTACTTC.

For this clone: One end of the junction is discordant with germline, which a read error may explain. The chain joins TRBV9 to TRBJ2-2; TRBD2 agrees at 11 bases. In germline, CDR1 is SGDLS, CDR2 YYNGEE. The CDR3 covers 14 residues. The CDR3 sequence: CASSGRGNTGELFF. The CDR3 nucleotides read TGTGCCAGTAGCGGGAGGGGGAACACCGGGGAGCTGTTTTTT. The entire variable domain, with the rest obtained from reference TRBV9 and TRBJ2-2, is as follows: DSGVTQTPKHLITATGQRVTLRCSPRSGDLSVYWYQQSLDQGLQFLIQYYNGEERAKGNILERFSAQQFPDLHSELNLSSLELGDSALYFCASSGRGNTGELFFGEGSRLTVL.

This clone was detected a few times. The junction differs from germline at one of its ends, possibly a read error. The chain employs TRBV10-3 and TRBJ2-5; 11 bases align to TRBD2. The CDR3 is 14 amino acids. CDR1 and CDR2 from the germline V gene are ENHRY and SYGVKD. This chain's CDR3 is CATSLAGGQETQYF. The CDR3 bases are TGTGCCACCAGTCTAGCGGGAGGCCAAGAGACCCAGTACTTC.

V gene TRBV29-1 combines with J gene TRBJ1-2; 7 positions agree with TRBD1. Germline values: CDR1 SQVTM, CDR2 ANQGSEA. This CDR3 is built from 13 residues. Trimming removed 4 bases from V and 4 bases from J; junction bases left unmatched: 6. This CDR3 is CSVAPSGGYGYTF. CDR3 sequence (DNA): TGCAGCGTTGCGCCGTCAGGGGGCTATGGCTACACCTTC.

The chain combines TRBV5-5 with TRBJ2-3; no firm D call. From germline, CDR1 is SGHKS and CDR2 YYEKEE (reference sequence). This CDR3 has 12 residues. V was cut by 3 bases and J by 5 bases, with 7 bases left in between. CDR3 bases: TGTGCCAGCAGCTATGGGCAAGATACGCAGTATTTT. Translation gives CASSYGQDTQYF.